The 23 T cell receptor beta chains below were found in one sample sequenced in a study of neoadjuvant anti-PD-1 for oral cavity cancer. Time point given: after neoadjuvant nivolumab, at surgical resection. Clones were read by immunoSEQ multiplex PCR, and TCRdb kept only the in-frame ones, dropping some. The sample holds approximately 30,000 clones; around four fifths are singletons and the top ten take around 3.1%. This specimen consisted of PBMCs, obtained after nivolumab (anti-PD-1) treatment. The origin of the receptors is a person between 40 and 85 years old with oral cavity squamous cell carcinoma.

This clone has a single count. This chain joins TRBV2 and TRBJ1-1, with TRBD1 matching over 8 bases. With 5 bases clipped from V and 4 bases from J, the junction kept 6 bases outside the gene matches. The germline CDR1 and CDR2 sequences are SNHLY and FYNNEI. The CDR3 length is 14 residues. CDR3 sequence (DNA): TGTGCCAGCAGTCGGACAGGGTGGCGCACTGAAGCTTTCTTT. Protein sequence: CASSRTGWRTEAFF.

This clone was seen a handful of times. V gene TRBV27 combines with J gene TRBJ1-1, with 8 bases that match TRBD1. J gave up 5 bases and V 4 bases, and 9 bases lay outside the gene matches. This CDR3 is 15 amino acids long. Germline CDR1 and CDR2: MNHEY and SMNVEV (reference sequence). The CDR3 DNA reads TGTGCCAGCAGTTATATAGACAGGGGAGGAACTGAAGCTTTCTTT. Its translation is CASSYIDRGGTEAFF.

In this sample, this clone turned up a few times. V usage is TRBV27 and J usage is TRBJ2-3, with a possible D match to TRBD1 (5 bases). This CDR3 has 13 amino acids. V gave up 4 bases and J gave up 1 base, with 6 bases separating them. Germline-derived CDR1 and CDR2 are MNHEY and SMNVEV (reference sequence). The CDR3 is CASSSRGTDTQYF. CDR3 sequence (DNA): TGTGCCAGCAGTTCCAGGGGCACAGATACGCAGTATTTT.

The chain employs TRBV11-2 and TRBJ2-3; D ambiguous. The V end was cut by 1 base, the J end by 4 bases, with 15 bases between. Per germline, CDR1 SGHAT and CDR2 FQNNGV. CDR3 length: 16 amino acids. The CDR3 sequence: CASSLGDWVLPDTQYF. For the CDR3, the DNA is TGTGCCAGCAGCTTAGGAGACTGGGTTCTTCCAGATACGCAGTATTTT.

This rearrangement joins TRBV5-1 to TRBJ2-2; no definite D call. With 3 bases removed from V and 4 bases from J, the gap between germline ends came to 16 bases. CDR3 size: 16 residues. Germline V gene sequence: CDR1 SGHRS, CDR2 YFSETQ. The DNA of the CDR3 is TGCGCCAGCAGCTACCAGGCCGGATCGGGCACCGGGGAGCTGTTTTTT. Its translation is CASSYQAGSGTGELFF.

The rearrangement links TRBV19 to TRBJ1-1; 9 nucleotides line up with TRBD1. Germline V lookup: CDR1 LNHDA, CDR2 SQIVND (reference sequence). The CDR3 runs 16 residues. Trimming took 5 bases from V and 2 from J; bases not matched to a gene: 9. The CDR3 DNA follows: TGTGCCAGTAGTGCCGGGACAGGGCGACTCAACACTGAAGCTTTCTTT. This codes for CASSAGTGRLNTEAFF.

The V call is TRBV6-6, the J call TRBJ1-5, with a weak D call TRBD1 (6 bases). V was shortened by 4 bases and J by 6 bases, with 10 bases between the two germline ends. The germline V gene encodes CDR1 MNHNY and CDR2 SVGAGI (reference sequence). The CDR3 is 13 amino acids. CDR3: CASSLQGRQPQHF. The CDR3 DNA reads TGTGCCAGCAGTTTGCAGGGGCGTCAGCCCCAGCATTTT.

The rearrangement links TRBV11-3 to TRBJ2-7, with a weak D call TRBD2 (6 bases). This CDR3 contains 13 residues. Germline CDR1 and CDR2: SGHNT and YENEEA. Trimming left V 4 bases short and J 5 bases short, with 12 bases between. CDR3 protein: CASSSEGYNEQYF. CDR3 bases: TGTGCCAGCAGCTCGGAGGGGTACAACGAGCAGTACTTC.

The chain recombines TRBV11-2 with TRBJ1-6; possibly TRBD1 for D (5 bases). Germline lookup yields CDR1 SGHAT and CDR2 FQNNGV. V was shortened by 0 bases and J by 5 bases, with 11 bases between the two germline ends. There are 16 residues in the CDR3. The CDR3 region is CASSLEPGPNNSPLHF. CDR3 nucleotides: TGTGCCAGCAGCTTAGAGCCGGGACCCAATAATTCACCCCTCCACTTT.

This sequence joins TRBV5-1 and TRBJ1-2, with 8 bases matching TRBD1. CDR3 length: 15 amino acids. Germline loops: CDR1 SGHRS, CDR2 YFSETQ. V trimming: 0 bases; J trimming: 0 bases; junction bases outside the gene matches: 1. The CDR3 nucleotides read TGCGCCAGCAGCTTGGACAGGGGGACTAACTATGGCTACACCTTC. It yields the protein CASSLDRGTNYGYTF.

The DNA of the CDR3 is TGTGCCAGCAGTGACTTACTGCAAACTGAGGGACAGAGGATGAACAATGAGCAGTTCTTC. Amino acid sequence: CASSDLLQTEGQRMNNEQFF. J is TRBJ2-1 and V is TRBV6-4; 7 nucleotides match TRBD1. Germline CDR1 reads MRHNA; CDR2 reads SNTAGT. V gave up 1 base and J gave up 5 bases; unmatched junction bases: 20. This CDR3 has 20 amino acids.

CDR3 in DNA: TGCGCCAGCAGGTCCGGGACTAGCCTCACAGATACGCAGTATTTT. Translating it yields CASRSGTSLTDTQYF. The genes are TRBV5-1 and TRBJ2-3, with 9 bases matching TRBD2. V gave up 5 bases and J gave up 2 bases; unmatched junction bases: 6. The CDR3 covers 15 residues. Germline assignment: CDR1 SGHRS and CDR2 YFSETQ.

The J gene is TRBJ2-2, the V gene TRBV11-1; tentatively, D is TRBD1 (6 bases). This CDR3 spans 16 amino acids. Between the trimmed V and J ends, which lost 2 bases and 3 bases, there was a span of 13 bases. From germline, CDR1 is SGHAT and CDR2 FQDESV (reference sequence). CDR3 sequence reads: CASSLQGRGDTGELFF. CDR3 DNA sequence: TGTGCCAGCAGCTTACAGGGGCGCGGAGACACCGGGGAGCTGTTTTTT.

J is TRBJ1-5 and V is TRBV28; unclear D gene. Deletions cut 9 bases from V and 6 bases from J, with 18 bases between. This CDR3 comprises 14 residues. CDR1 is MDHEN and CDR2 is SYDVKM in the germline V gene. The chain's CDR3 is CASWVARGLQPQHF. CDR3 sequence (DNA): TGTGCCAGTTGGGTGGCGAGAGGGCTTCAGCCCCAGCATTTT.

The rearrangement uses TRBV6-6 and TRBJ1-5, with D tentatively TRBD1 (5 bases). Germline V gives CDR1 MNHNY, CDR2 SVGAGI (reference sequence). The CDR3 has 13 residues. V lost 8 bases to trimming and J lost 5 bases, with 13 bases between them. The CDR3 spells CASASPGYQPQHF. As DNA, the CDR3 is TGTGCCAGCGCCAGCCCAGGGTATCAGCCCCAGCATTTT.

This clone was recorded only once. The V and J genes are TRBV19 and TRBJ1-6, with D possibly being TRBD1 (5 bases). CDR1 and CDR2 (germline): LNHDA, SQIVND (reference sequence). Deletions cut 6 bases from V and 7 bases from J, with 13 bases between. This CDR3 contains 14 residues. The DNA for the CDR3 is TGTGCCAGTAGCCGACAGAACAAGAATTCACCCCTCCACTTT. Residues: CASSRQNKNSPLHF.

J is TRBJ1-5 and V is TRBV19, with 8 bases matching TRBD1. The ends lost 5 bases at V and 7 bases at J; junction bases unmatched: 10. Germline-derived CDR1 and CDR2 are LNHDA and SQIVND (reference sequence). This CDR3 region has 15 residues. Written as DNA, the CDR3 is TGTGCCAGTAGTTCTCAAGGACAGGGAGGCCAGCCCCAGCATTTT. Amino acid sequence: CASSSQGQGGQPQHF.

The gene calls are TRBV5-1 and TRBJ1-5, with a possible D match to TRBD1 (6 bases). V was shortened by 1 base and J by 5 bases, with 13 bases between the two germline ends. Germline CDR1 reads SGHRS; CDR2 reads YFSETQ. CDR3 length: 15 residues. DNA of the CDR3: TGCGCCAGCAGCTTGACAGGGACGGAGGATCAGCCCCAGCATTTT. Translating gives CASSLTGTEDQPQHF. The variable domain in full, completed from reference TRBV5-1 and TRBJ1-5, reads KAGVTQTPRYLIKTRGQQVTLSCSPISGHRSVSWYQQTPGQGLQFLFEYFSETQRNKGNFPGRFSGRQFSNSRSEMNVSTLELGDSALYLCASSLTGTEDQPQHFGDGTRLSIL.

The chain employs TRBV27 and TRBJ2-3; D call uncertain. V lost 3 bases to trimming and J lost 2 bases, with 9 bases between them. This CDR3 has 14 amino acids. Per the germline V gene, CDR1 is MNHEY and CDR2 is SMNVEV (reference sequence). The CDR3 DNA reads TGTGCCAGCAGTTTTGGCGGCTCCACAGATACGCAGTATTTT. This gives the protein CASSFGGSTDTQYF.

The chain combines TRBV9 with TRBJ2-1, with TRBD2 matching over 8 bases. Trimming at V came to 1 base and at J to 5 bases, leaving 14 bases not matched to a gene. The CDR3 has 18 residues. Germline V gene lookup returns CDR1 SGDLS and CDR2 YYNGEE. Here the CDR3 DNA reads TGTGCCAGCAGCGTAAGAAGGAACCCAGCGGGGGAGAACAATGAGCAGTTCTTC. Encoded protein: CASSVRRNPAGENNEQFF. The full variable domain, its missing parts supplied by reference TRBV9 and TRBJ2-1, is DSGVTQTPKHLITATGQRVTLRCSPRSGDLSVYWYQQSLDQGLQFLIQYYNGEERAKGNILERFSAQQFPDLHSELNLSSLELGDSALYFCASSVRRNPAGENNEQFFGPGTRLTVL.

The V gene is TRBV7-3, the J gene TRBJ1-1; 7 bases are shared with TRBD1. V lost 5 bases to trimming and J lost 0 bases; unmatched junction nucleotides: 9. This CDR3 contains 16 residues. CDR1 is SGHTA, CDR2 FQGTGA, per germline. CDR3: CASSPTGARMNTEAFF. CDR3 sequence (DNA): TGTGCCAGCAGCCCTACAGGGGCCCGTATGAACACTGAAGCTTTCTTT.

The chain couples TRBV10-2 to TRBJ2-5; D remains unclear. The germline gives CDR1 WSHSY, CDR2 SAAADI. This CDR3 contains 13 residues. The V and J ends lost 5 bases and 5 bases respectively, with 12 bases between them. The CDR3 here is CASSRTVGETQYF. The CDR3 bases are TGCGCCAGCAGTAGAACGGTGGGGGAGACCCAGTACTTC.

The V gene is TRBV7-6, the J gene TRBJ2-7; TRBD1 aligns across 7 bases. This CDR3 comprises 13 residues. The V gene end was trimmed by 2 bases and the J gene end by 2 bases; junction bases not matched to a gene: 0. Germline lookup yields CDR1 SGHVS and CDR2 FNYEAQ. CDR3 DNA sequence: TGTGCCAGCAGCTTACAGGGGGCCTACGAGCAGTACTTC. Its protein product is CASSLQGAYEQYF.